The next 3 T cell receptor beta chains were all read from a single sample in a study of CD4 T cells in relation to SARS-CoV-2 and coronaviruses. No antigen is known for these receptors. Before the COVID-19 pandemic, during about 2010-2018, CD4+ T cells were taken from unexposed donors. The cells were cultured for 10 days before CD4+ T cells were isolated. Method: immunoSEQ multiplex PCR; TCRdb's copy keeps in-frame clones and lacks some. There are 20,000 to 25,000 clones in the sample; 76% occur only once, and 17% lies in the top ten. The sample taken for sequencing was CD4+ T cells from PBMCs, cultured in vitro. The receptors shown here come from a human donor in good health.

This sequence joins TRBV11-2 and TRBJ2-3; perhaps TRBD1 as D (6 bases). From germline, CDR1 is SGHAT and CDR2 FQNNGV. The length of the CDR3 is 14 residues. V gave up 1 base and J gave up 1 base, with 6 bases separating them. The CDR3 loop reads CASSLGQGTDTQYF. The CDR3 nucleotides read TGTGCCAGCAGCTTAGGACAGGGCACAGATACGCAGTATTTT.

This clone was seen just once. V is TRBV5-1 and J is TRBJ2-1, with D possibly being TRBD2 (6 bases). The V end lost 3 bases, the J end lost 0 bases, and 10 bases lay between the germline ends. The CDR3 length is 15 residues. Germline CDR1 is SGHRS and CDR2 is YFSETQ. This chain's CDR3 is CASSSTTSSYNEQFF. CDR3 bases: TGCGCCAGCAGCTCGACGACTAGCTCCTACAATGAGCAGTTCTTC.

The chain employs TRBV7-9 and TRBJ2-7; tentatively, D is TRBD1 (6 bases). This CDR3 is built from 13 residues. From germline, CDR1 is SEHNR and CDR2 FQNEAQ (reference sequence). V was shortened by 5 bases and J by 3 bases, with 11 bases between the two germline ends. This CDR3 reads CASSVQGGYEQYF. Written as DNA, the CDR3 is TGTGCCAGCAGCGTACAAGGGGGCTACGAGCAGTACTTC.